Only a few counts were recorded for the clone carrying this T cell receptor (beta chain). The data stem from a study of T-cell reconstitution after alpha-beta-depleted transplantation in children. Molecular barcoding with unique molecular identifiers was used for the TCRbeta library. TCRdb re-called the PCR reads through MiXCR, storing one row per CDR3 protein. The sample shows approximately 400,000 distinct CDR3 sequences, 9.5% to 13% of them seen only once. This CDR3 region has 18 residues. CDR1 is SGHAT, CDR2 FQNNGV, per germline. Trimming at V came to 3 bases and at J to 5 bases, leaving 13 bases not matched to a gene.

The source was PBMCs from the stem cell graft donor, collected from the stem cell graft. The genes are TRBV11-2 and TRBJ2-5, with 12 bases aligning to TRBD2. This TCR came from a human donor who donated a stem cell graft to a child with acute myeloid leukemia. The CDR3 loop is CASSFPEARLAGDETQYF. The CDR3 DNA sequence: TGTGCCAGCAGCTTCCCAGAGGCTCGACTAGCGGGGGACGAGACCCAGTACTTC.